These 20 T cell receptor beta chains originate from one sample sequenced in a study of cytomegalovirus exposure and HLA in healthy donors. A multiplex PCR was run with 60 Vbeta primers and 13 Jbeta primers. Libraries were prepared by immunoSEQ multiplex PCR; TCRdb keeps only in-frame clonotypes and omits some of them. Altogether around 160,000 clones are present, approximately 83% being singletons, with the ten largest covering 9.3%. Sequencing was carried out using PBMCs. These receptors were collected from a man younger than 35 in good health and CMV-seropositive.

J is TRBJ1-3 and V is TRBV9; the match to TRBD1 covers 7 bases. This CDR3 is 15 amino acids long. The germline V gene has CDR1 SGDLS and CDR2 YYNGEE. V was clipped by 4 bases and J by 3 bases; unmatched bases: 7. For the CDR3, the DNA is TGTGCCAGCAGCCCACAGACAGGGTATGGAAACACCATATATTTT. It yields the protein CASSPQTGYGNTIYF.

This sequence joins TRBV12-5 and TRBJ2-1; a weak D match, TRBD1 (5 bases). This CDR3 comprises 14 residues. Trimming removed 0 bases from V and 7 bases from J, with 10 bases in between. Germline V gene data show CDR1 as LGHNT and CDR2 as FRNRAP. CDR3 amino acids: CASGLVRQGNEQFF. The CDR3, as DNA: TGTGCTAGTGGTTTGGTACGGCAGGGAAATGAGCAGTTCTTC.

The chain links TRBV6-5 to TRBJ2-5, with D possibly being TRBD1 (7 bases). Germline V CDR1 and CDR2: MNHEY, SVGAGI. Trimming took 6 bases from V and 11 from J, leaving 19 bases between them. The CDR3 length is 13 residues. The CDR3 coding sequence is TGTGCCAGCAGCCTTCACAGGGGTCGGGAGCAGTACTTC. Translation gives CASSLHRGREQYF.

This rearrangement joins TRBV19 to TRBJ2-7; 11 bases map to TRBD1. This CDR3 has 14 amino acids. V lost 7 bases and J lost 6; bases outside the gene matches: 8. Germline lookup yields CDR1 LNHDA and CDR2 SQIVND (reference sequence). This CDR3 is CASTPSDRGREQYF. CDR3 DNA: TGTGCCAGTACCCCTTCGGACAGGGGGCGCGAGCAGTACTTC.

The chain carries TRBV30 and TRBJ2-3; TRBD2 aligns across 9 bases. V lost 1 base, J lost 3 bases, and 5 bases stayed unmatched. Per germline, CDR1 GTSNPN and CDR2 SVGIG (reference sequence). This CDR3 is 15 amino acids long. The CDR3 coding sequence is TGTGCCTGGAGTGGGGGACTAGCCCCGACAGATACGCAGTATTTT. It is translated as CAWSGGLAPTDTQYF.

The rearrangement links TRBV5-6 to TRBJ2-1; 8 bases agree with TRBD2. The J segment lost 7 bases and the V segment lost 7 bases, leaving 16 bases of the junction unmatched. The CDR3 has 16 residues. In germline, CDR1 is SGHDT, CDR2 YYEEEE. The CDR3 DNA is TGTGCCAGCCGGCGATGGGCGGGGGGCGGGCCTAATGAGCAGTTCTTC. This encodes CASRRWAGGGPNEQFF.

A note on this clone: Other DNA variants within this sample encode the same CDR3. The rearrangement links TRBV4-1 to TRBJ2-7, with 9 positions matching TRBD1. CDR3 length: 15 amino acids. The trim removed 1 base at V and 2 bases at J, leaving 3 bases unmatched. From germline, CDR1 is MGHRA and CDR2 YSYEKL. The CDR3 region is CASSQGDRATYEQYF. The CDR3 DNA reads TGCGCCAGCAGCCAAGGGGACAGGGCTACCTACGAGCAGTACTTC.

The chain employs TRBV18 and TRBJ1-6; possible D gene TRBD1, 6 bases. V was trimmed by 1 base and J by 8 bases, leaving 15 bases between them. Germline V lookup: CDR1 KGHSH, CDR2 LQKENI. The CDR3 totals 16 residues. The DNA for the CDR3 is TGTGCCAGCTCACCACGGACGTCCGCAGGGGATTCACCCCTCCACTTT. It specifies CASSPRTSAGDSPLHF.

The chain carries TRBV10-3 and TRBJ1-4; TRBD1 aligns across 10 bases. CDR3 length: 14 residues. V dropped 6 bases and J dropped 7; count of bases not matched to a gene: 5. Germline CDR1 and CDR2: ENHRY and SYGVKD. CDR3 bases: TGTGCCATCAGGGAGGACAGGGGGAGTGAAAAACTGTTTTTT. The encoded protein is CAIREDRGSEKLFF.

The table lists this clone with a count of one. The chain carries TRBV15 and TRBJ1-4; 8 bases are a match to TRBD1. With V trimmed by 11 bases and J by 6 bases, 17 bases remained unmatched. The CDR3 loop spans 16 amino acids. The germline CDR1 and CDR2 sequences are LNHNV and YYDKDF (reference sequence). The CDR3 protein is CAVSGGLDQTDEKLFF. Written as DNA, the CDR3 is TGTGCCGTTTCAGGGGGCTTAGACCAGACGGATGAAAAACTGTTTTTT.

The chain employs TRBV7-3 and TRBJ2-1; 9 bases are shared with TRBD2. Germline lookup yields CDR1 SGHTA and CDR2 FQGTGA. This CDR3 is built from 14 residues. With V trimmed by 5 bases and J by 4 bases, 3 bases remained unmatched. Written as DNA, the CDR3 is TGTGCCAGCAGCGGCGGGGGGGGGTACAATGAGCAGTTCTTC. Amino acid sequence: CASSGGGGYNEQFF.

The chain recombines TRBV5-1 with TRBJ2-7; a weak D match, TRBD1 (6 bases). Trimming took off 4 bases at V and 6 bases at J, with 14 bases between the two ends. CDR3 size: 13 residues. Looked up from germline, CDR1 is SGHRS and CDR2 is YFSETQ. CDR3 DNA: TGCGCCAGCAGCCAGGGGAGTGAGGGCGAGCAGTACTTC. Translated: CASSQGSEGEQYF.

J is TRBJ1-2 and V is TRBV6-5; 10 bases agree with TRBD1. Trimming at V came to 5 bases and at J to 6 bases, leaving 3 bases not matched to a gene. CDR3 size: 13 residues. Germline values: CDR1 MNHEY, CDR2 SVGAGI. The CDR3 sequence: CASSPDRGNGYTF. In DNA form, the CDR3 reads TGTGCCAGCAGTCCGGACAGGGGGAATGGCTACACCTTC.

CDR3 in DNA: TGCGCCAGCAGCTCGGGGGCTATGACAGGGGGCAAGGAAAAACTGTTTTTT. Translation gives CASSSGAMTGGKEKLFF. The V gene is TRBV5-1, the J gene TRBJ1-4; 10 bases match TRBD1. The CDR3 contains 17 residues. The germline V gene encodes CDR1 SGHRS and CDR2 YFSETQ. V dropped 3 bases and J dropped 8; count of bases not matched to a gene: 13.

This clone was seen once. The chain couples TRBV6-4 to TRBJ1-2, with TRBD1 identical over 10 bases. Germline V gene lookup returns CDR1 MRHNA and CDR2 SNTAGT. J gave up 8 bases and V 5 bases, and 11 bases lay outside the gene matches. There are 15 residues in the CDR3. The CDR3 sequence is CASSLLGTGVSGYTF. DNA for the CDR3: TGTGCCAGCAGTCTACTTGGGACAGGGGTTTCCGGCTACACCTTC.

This chain links TRBV7-8 with TRBJ2-4; no definite D call. The CDR3 extends over 16 amino acids. In germline, CDR1 is SGHVS, CDR2 FQNEAQ. V lost 3 bases and J lost 0, with 12 bases in between. The CDR3 protein is CASSLSRSLAKNIQYF. The DNA for the CDR3 is TGTGCCAGCAGCTTGTCCCGGTCACTAGCCAAAAACATTCAGTACTTC. The variable domain in full, with the rest retrieved from reference TRBV7-8 and TRBJ2-4, is GAGVSQSPRYKVAKRGQDVALRCDPISGHVSLFWYQQALGQGPEFLTYFQNEAQLDKSGLPSDRFFAERPEGSVSTLKIQRTQQEDSAVYLCASSLSRSLAKNIQYFGAGTRLSVL.

This clone was seen a single time. The V gene is TRBV2, the J gene TRBJ2-1; 7 bases map to TRBD1. Germline CDR1 and CDR2: SNHLY and FYNNEI. CDR3 size: 15 residues. V lost 4 bases and J lost 5; bases outside the gene matches: 8. The CDR3 protein is CASSARTGSNNEQFF. DNA for the CDR3: TGTGCCAGCAGTGCCAGGACAGGCTCGAACAATGAGCAGTTCTTC. The variable domain in full, completed from reference TRBV2 and TRBJ2-1, reads EPEVTQTPSHQVTQMGQEVILRCVPISNHLYFYWYRQILGQKVEFLVSFYNNEISEKSEIFDDQFSVERPDGSNFTLKIRSTKLEDSAMYFCASSARTGSNNEQFFGPGTRLTVL.

The V gene is TRBV9, the J gene TRBJ2-2; 8 bases align to TRBD2. Germline V gives CDR1 SGDLS, CDR2 YYNGEE. This CDR3 comprises 17 residues. V was clipped by 3 bases and J by 0 bases; unmatched bases: 7. CDR3 coding DNA: TGTGCCAGCAGCGCTATAGCGGGGCACCCGAACACCGGGGAGCTGTTTTTT. Protein sequence: CASSAIAGHPNTGELFF.

The rearrangement uses TRBV27 and TRBJ1-1; D perhaps matches TRBD1 (5 bases). The CDR3 totals 12 residues. Germline V gene data show CDR1 as MNHEY and CDR2 as SMNVEV (reference sequence). V lost 6 bases to trimming and J lost 1 base, with 6 bases between them. The chain's CDR3 is CASSQGNTEAFF. In nucleotides, the CDR3 is TGTGCCAGCAGCCAGGGGAACACTGAAGCTTTCTTT.

The chain combines TRBV2 with TRBJ1-3; D unresolved. CDR3 length: 13 residues. The V end was cut by 10 bases, the J end by 5 bases, with 15 bases between. Germline V gives CDR1 SNHLY, CDR2 FYNNEI. The CDR3: CATAKTERNTIYF. CDR3 in DNA: TGTGCCACCGCTAAAACAGAAAGAAACACCATATATTTT.